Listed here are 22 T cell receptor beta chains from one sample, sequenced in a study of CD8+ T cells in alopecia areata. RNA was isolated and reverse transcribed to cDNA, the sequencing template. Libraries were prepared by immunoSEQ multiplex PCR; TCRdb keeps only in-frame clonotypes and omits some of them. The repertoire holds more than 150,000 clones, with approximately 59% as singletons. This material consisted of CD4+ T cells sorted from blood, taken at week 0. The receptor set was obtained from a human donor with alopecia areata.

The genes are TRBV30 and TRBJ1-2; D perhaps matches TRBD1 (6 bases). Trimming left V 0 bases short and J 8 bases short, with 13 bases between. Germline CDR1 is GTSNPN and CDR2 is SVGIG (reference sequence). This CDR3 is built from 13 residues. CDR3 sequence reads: CAWSVLGAQGYTF. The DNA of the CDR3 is TGTGCCTGGAGTGTATTGGGGGCGCAGGGCTACACCTTC. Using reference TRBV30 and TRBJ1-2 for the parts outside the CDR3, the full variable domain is SQTIHQWPATLVQPVGSPLSLECTVEGTSNPNLYWYRQAAGRGLQLLFYSVGIGQISSEVPQNLSASRPQDRQFILSSKKLLLSDSGFYLCAWSVLGAQGYTFGSGTRLTVV.

The CDR3 protein is CASSVATRDGELFF. CDR3 DNA sequence: TGTGCCAGCAGCGTAGCTACGAGGGATGGGGAGCTGTTTTTT. This chain joins TRBV9 and TRBJ2-2; possible D gene TRBD2, 5 bases. The length of the CDR3 is 14 residues. With 0 bases removed from V and 8 bases from J, the gap between germline ends came to 11 bases. Germline loops: CDR1 SGDLS, CDR2 YYNGEE.

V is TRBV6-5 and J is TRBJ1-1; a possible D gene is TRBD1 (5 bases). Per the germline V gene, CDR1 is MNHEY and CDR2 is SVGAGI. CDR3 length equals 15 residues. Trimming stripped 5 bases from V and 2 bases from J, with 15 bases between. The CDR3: CASSGRQGTNTEAFF. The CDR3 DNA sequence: TGTGCCAGCAGTGGACGGCAGGGCACAAACACTGAAGCTTTCTTT.

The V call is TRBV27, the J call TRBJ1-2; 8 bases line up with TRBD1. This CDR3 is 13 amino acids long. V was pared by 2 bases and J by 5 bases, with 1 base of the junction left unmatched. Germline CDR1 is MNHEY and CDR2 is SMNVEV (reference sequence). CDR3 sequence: CASSLDRGYGYTF. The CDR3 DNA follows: TGTGCCAGCAGTTTAGACAGGGGATATGGCTACACCTTC.

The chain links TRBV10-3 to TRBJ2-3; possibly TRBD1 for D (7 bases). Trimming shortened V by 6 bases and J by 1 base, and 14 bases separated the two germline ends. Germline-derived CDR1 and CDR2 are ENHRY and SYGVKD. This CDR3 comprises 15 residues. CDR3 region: CAISNRGGGTDTQYF. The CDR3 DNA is TGTGCCATCAGCAACAGGGGAGGTGGCACAGATACGCAGTATTTT.

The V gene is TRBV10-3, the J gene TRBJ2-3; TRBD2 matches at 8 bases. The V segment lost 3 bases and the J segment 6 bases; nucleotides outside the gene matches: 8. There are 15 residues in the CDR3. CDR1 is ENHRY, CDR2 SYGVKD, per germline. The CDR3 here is CAISDWGTSSDTQYF. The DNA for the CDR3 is TGTGCCATCAGTGATTGGGGGACTAGTTCCGATACGCAGTATTTT.

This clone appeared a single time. Here the CDR3 DNA reads TGCAGCGTCCGTAGACAGGGGGCGTTCGAGCAGTACTTC. Translating it yields CSVRRQGAFEQYF. This chain joins TRBV29-1 and TRBJ2-7, with TRBD1 matching over 10 bases. Trimming took 6 bases from V and 6 from J; bases not matched to a gene: 8. CDR3 length: 13 amino acids. Per the germline V gene, CDR1 is SQVTM and CDR2 is ANQGSEA.

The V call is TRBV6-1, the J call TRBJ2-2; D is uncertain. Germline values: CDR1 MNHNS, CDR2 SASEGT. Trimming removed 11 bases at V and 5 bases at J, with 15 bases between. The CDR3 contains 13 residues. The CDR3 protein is CALQGLKTGELFF. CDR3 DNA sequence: TGTGCCCTCCAAGGGCTGAAGACCGGGGAGCTGTTTTTT.

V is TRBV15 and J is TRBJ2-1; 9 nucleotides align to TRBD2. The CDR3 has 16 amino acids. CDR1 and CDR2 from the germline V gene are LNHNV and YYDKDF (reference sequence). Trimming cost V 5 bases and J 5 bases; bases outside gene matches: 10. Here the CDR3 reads CATSRWGASGNNEQFF. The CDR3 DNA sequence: TGTGCCACCAGCCGTTGGGGGGCTAGCGGGAACAATGAGCAGTTCTTC.

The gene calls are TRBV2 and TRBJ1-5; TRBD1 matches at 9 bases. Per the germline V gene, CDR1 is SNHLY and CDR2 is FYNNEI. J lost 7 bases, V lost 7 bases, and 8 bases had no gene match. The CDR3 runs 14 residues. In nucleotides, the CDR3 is TGTGCCAGCACCGGGACAGGGTCCAACCAGCCCCAGCATTTT. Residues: CASTGTGSNQPQHF. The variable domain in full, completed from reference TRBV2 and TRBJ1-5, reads EPEVTQTPSHQVTQMGQEVILRCVPISNHLYFYWYRQILGQKVEFLVSFYNNEISEKSEIFDDQFSVERPDGSNFTLKIRSTKLEDSAMYFCASTGTGSNQPQHFGDGTRLSIL.

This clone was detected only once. The CDR3: CASSLVAKNIQYF. Written as DNA, the CDR3 is TGTGCCAGCAGTTTAGTAGCCAAAAACATTCAGTACTTC. This chain uses TRBV27 with TRBJ2-4; D remains unclear. Germline CDR1 and CDR2: MNHEY and SMNVEV (reference sequence). V was cut by 2 bases and J by 0 bases, with 2 bases left in between. The length of the CDR3 is 13 residues.

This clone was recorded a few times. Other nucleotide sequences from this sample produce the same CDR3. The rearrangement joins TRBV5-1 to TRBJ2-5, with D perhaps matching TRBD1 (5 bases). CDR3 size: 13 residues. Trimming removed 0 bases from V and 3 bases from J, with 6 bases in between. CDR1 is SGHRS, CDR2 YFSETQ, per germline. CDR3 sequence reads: CASSLEGEETQYF. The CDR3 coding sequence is TGCGCCAGCAGCTTGGAAGGGGAAGAGACCCAGTACTTC. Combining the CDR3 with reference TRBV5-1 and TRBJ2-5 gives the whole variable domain KAGVTQTPRYLIKTRGQQVTLSCSPISGHRSVSWYQQTPGQGLQFLFEYFSETQRNKGNFPGRFSGRQFSNSRSEMNVSTLELGDSALYLCASSLEGEETQYFGPGTRLLVL.

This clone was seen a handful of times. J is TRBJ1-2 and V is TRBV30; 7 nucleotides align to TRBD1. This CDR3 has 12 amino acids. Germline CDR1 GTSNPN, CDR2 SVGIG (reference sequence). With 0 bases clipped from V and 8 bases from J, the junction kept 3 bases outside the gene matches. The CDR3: CAWSVNRGGYTF. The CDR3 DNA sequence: TGTGCCTGGAGTGTAAACAGGGGAGGCTACACCTTC.

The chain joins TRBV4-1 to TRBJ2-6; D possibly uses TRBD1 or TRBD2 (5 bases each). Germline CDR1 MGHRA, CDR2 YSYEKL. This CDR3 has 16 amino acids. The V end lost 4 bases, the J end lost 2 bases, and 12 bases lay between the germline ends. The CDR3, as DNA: TGCGCCAGCAGCCCTGGGGGTTCAGCTGGGGCCAACGTCCTGACTTTC. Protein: CASSPGGSAGANVLTF.

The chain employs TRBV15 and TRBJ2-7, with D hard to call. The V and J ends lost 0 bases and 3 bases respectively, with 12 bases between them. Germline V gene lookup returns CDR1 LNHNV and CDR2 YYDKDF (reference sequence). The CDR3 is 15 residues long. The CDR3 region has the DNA TGTGCCACCAGCAGAGAAGGTTACGATGTCTACGAGCAGTACTTC. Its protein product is CATSREGYDVYEQYF.

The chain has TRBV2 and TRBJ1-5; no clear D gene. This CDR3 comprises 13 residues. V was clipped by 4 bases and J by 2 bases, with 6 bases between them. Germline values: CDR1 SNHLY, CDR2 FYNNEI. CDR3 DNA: TGTGCCAGCAGTGTGGAGGGCAATCAGCCCCAGCATTTT. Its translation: CASSVEGNQPQHF.

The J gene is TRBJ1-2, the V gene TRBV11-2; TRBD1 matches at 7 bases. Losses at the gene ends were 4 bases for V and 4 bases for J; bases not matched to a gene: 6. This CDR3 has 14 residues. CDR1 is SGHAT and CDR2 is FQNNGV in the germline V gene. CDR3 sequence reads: CASSSTGTAYGYTF. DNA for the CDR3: TGTGCCAGCAGCTCAACCGGGACAGCCTATGGCTACACCTTC.

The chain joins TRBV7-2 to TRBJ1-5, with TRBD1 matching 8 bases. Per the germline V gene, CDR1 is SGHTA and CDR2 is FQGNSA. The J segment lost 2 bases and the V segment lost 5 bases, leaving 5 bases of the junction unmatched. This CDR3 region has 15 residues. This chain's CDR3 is CASSRQGTGNQPQHF. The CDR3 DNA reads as TGTGCCAGCAGCCGACAGGGGACCGGCAATCAGCCCCAGCATTTT. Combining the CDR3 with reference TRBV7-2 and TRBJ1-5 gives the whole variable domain GAGVSQSPSNKVTEKGKDVELRCDPISGHTALYWYRQSLGQGLEFLIYFQGNSAPDKSGLPSDRFSAERTGGSVSTLTIQRTQQEDSAVYLCASSRQGTGNQPQHFGDGTRLSIL.

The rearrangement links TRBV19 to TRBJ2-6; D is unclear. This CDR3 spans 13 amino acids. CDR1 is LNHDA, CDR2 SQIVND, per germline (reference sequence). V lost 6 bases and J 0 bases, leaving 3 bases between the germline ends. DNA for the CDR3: TGTGCCAGTAGCCTCTCTGGGGCCAACGTCCTGACTTTC. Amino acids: CASSLSGANVLTF.

CDR3 residues: CATSRSQVGSGSDTQYF. The CDR3 DNA follows: TGTGCCACCAGCAGGTCCCAGGTGGGCAGCGGATCAGATACGCAGTATTTT. V and J are TRBV15 and TRBJ2-3, with a tentative D call TRBD2 (5 bases). Per the germline V gene, CDR1 is LNHNV and CDR2 is YYDKDF (reference sequence). The length of the CDR3 is 17 residues. V was trimmed by 3 bases and J by 4 bases, leaving 20 bases between them. Full variable domain (outside the CDR3, taken from reference TRBV15 and TRBJ2-3): DAMVIQNPRYQVTQFGKPVTLSCSQTLNHNVMYWYQQKSSQAPKLLFHYYDKDFNNEADTPDNFQSRRPNTSFCFLDIRSPGLGDTAMYLCATSRSQVGSGSDTQYFGPGTRLTVL.

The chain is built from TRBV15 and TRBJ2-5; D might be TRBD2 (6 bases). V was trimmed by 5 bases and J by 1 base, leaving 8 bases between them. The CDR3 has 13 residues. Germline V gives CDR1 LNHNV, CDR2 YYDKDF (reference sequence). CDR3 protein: CATSGGFQETQYF. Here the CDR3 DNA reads TGTGCCACCAGCGGAGGGTTCCAAGAGACCCAGTACTTC. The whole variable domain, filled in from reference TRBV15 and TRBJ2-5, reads DAMVIQNPRYQVTQFGKPVTLSCSQTLNHNVMYWYQQKSSQAPKLLFHYYDKDFNNEADTPDNFQSRRPNTSFCFLDIRSPGLGDTAMYLCATSGGFQETQYFGPGTRLLVL.

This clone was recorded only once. The DNA of the CDR3 is TGCGCCAGCAGCTTAGACCCCCGTCGGACCGGGGAGCTGTTTTTT. Translation gives CASSLDPRRTGELFF. This rearrangement joins TRBV5-1 to TRBJ2-2; D ambiguous. V gave up 2 bases and J gave up 5 bases, with 13 bases separating them. The CDR3 length is 15 residues. The V gene's germline CDR1 is SGHRS and CDR2 YFSETQ. The whole variable domain, filled in from reference TRBV5-1 and TRBJ2-2, reads KAGVTQTPRYLIKTRGQQVTLSCSPISGHRSVSWYQQTPGQGLQFLFEYFSETQRNKGNFPGRFSGRQFSNSRSEMNVSTLELGDSALYLCASSLDPRRTGELFFGEGSRLTVL.